The entry below gives a single TCR beta chain sequence along with its context. The ends were cut back, 1 base at V and 2 bases at J, with 13 bases in the middle. The CDR3 consists of 16 residues. Germline V gene lookup returns CDR1 SGHVS and CDR2 FQNEAQ. Authors' data handling: Reference gene primer amplification gave nucleated cell count estimates. The repertoire was sequenced with immunoSEQ multiplex PCR; TCRdb's copy has only in-frame clones and lacks some. The DNA gave D and trimming, while V, J and clone size come from that table. The top ten clones hold 0.85% to 1% of a sample with approximately 290,000 clones, about 85% of them seen once. This entry comes from a study of blood T cell repertoires in COVID-19.

The rearrangement uses TRBV7-8 and TRBJ2-3; TRBD1 might be the D (6 bases). The sequencing input was peripheral blood. The sequence was collected from a human donor with COVID-19, enrolled during active disease. The donor label of this sample is uncertain. The CDR3 is CASSLEGVAFTDTQYF. The DNA for the CDR3 is TGTGCCAGCAGCTTAGAGGGGGTCGCCTTCACAGATACGCAGTATTTT.